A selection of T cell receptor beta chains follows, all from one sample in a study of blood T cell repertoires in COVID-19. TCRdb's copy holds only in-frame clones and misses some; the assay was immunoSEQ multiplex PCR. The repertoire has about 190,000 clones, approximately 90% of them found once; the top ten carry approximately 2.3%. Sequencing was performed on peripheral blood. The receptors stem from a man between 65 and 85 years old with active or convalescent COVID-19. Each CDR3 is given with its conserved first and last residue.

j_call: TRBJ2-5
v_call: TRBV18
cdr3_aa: CASSPPGLKETQYF

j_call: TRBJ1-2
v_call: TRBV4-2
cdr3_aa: CASSQDQWEVYGYTF

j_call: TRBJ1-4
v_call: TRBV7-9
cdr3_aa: CASSLGVTNEKLFF

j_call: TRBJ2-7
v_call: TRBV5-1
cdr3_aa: CASSYFDKTYEQYF

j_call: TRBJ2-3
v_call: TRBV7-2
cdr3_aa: CASSHGVGTGIDTQYF

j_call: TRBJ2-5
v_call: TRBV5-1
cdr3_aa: CASSLVGTGGETQYF

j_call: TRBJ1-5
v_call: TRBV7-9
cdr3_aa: CASSLAAEQPQHF

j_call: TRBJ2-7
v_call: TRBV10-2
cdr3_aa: CASRGLAGAGSYEQYF

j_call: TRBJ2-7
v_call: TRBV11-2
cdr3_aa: CASSFAPSLTGRSYEQYF

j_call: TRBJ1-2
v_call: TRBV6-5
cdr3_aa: CASNLGQGDRGYTF